The TCR beta chain described here comes from a study of regulatory T cells in long-lasting Graves disease. Time point of the sample: newly diagnosed GD, antithyroid drugs for less than 3 months. PBMC RNA served as the TCR library source. With iRepertoire HTBI primers and Arm-PCR of CDR3 regions, TCR beta libraries were built. TCRdb redid the calling of the multiplex PCR reads with MiXCR, one entry per CDR3 protein. The sample shows roughly 500,000 distinct CDR3 sequences, around 11% of them seen only once. This clonotype was picked up many times. Deletions cut 5 bases from V and 4 bases from J, with 20 bases between. The CDR3 runs to 16 residues. Germline V gene sequence: CDR1 MDHEN, CDR2 SYDVKM. This sample also appeared in a second study, on T cells in Graves' hyperthyroidism and ophthalmopathy. From that paper: Any patient presenting with uncontrolled infection, other autoimmune disease, pregnancy or lactation was left out.

The source material was peripheral blood mononuclear cells (PBMCs), sampled at new diagnosis, from a patient treated with antithyroid drugs. The sequence was obtained from a woman aged 25 to 45 with Graves disease. The J gene is TRBJ1-2, the V gene TRBV28, with D possibly TRBD1 on 6 matching bases. The CDR3 here is CASSPPLGGGVYGYTF. CDR3 bases: TGTGCCAGCAGTCCGCCTCTAGGGGGGGGCGTCTATGGCTACACCTTC.